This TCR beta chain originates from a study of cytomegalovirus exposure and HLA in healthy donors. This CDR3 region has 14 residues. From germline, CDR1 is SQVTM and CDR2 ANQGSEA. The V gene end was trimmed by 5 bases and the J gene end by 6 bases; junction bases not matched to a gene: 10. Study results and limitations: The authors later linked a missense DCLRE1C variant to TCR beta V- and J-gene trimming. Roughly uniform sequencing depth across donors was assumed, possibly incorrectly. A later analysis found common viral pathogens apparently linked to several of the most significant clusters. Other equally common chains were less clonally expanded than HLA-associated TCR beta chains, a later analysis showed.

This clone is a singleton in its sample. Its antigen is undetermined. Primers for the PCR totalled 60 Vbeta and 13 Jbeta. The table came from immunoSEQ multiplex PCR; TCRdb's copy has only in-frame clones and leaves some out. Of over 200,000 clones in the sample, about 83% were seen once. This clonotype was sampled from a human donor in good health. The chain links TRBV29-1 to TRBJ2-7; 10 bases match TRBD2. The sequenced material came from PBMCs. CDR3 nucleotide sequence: TGCAGCGTTCAAACCCTAGCGGGAGTCAGCGAGCAGTACTTC. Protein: CSVQTLAGVSEQYF.